This T cell receptor (beta chain) was observed in a study of T cell responses to AZD1222 COVID-19 vaccine (dated by TCRdb to about 2021). Turning to the overall study: A total of 230 to 250 trial participants underwent TCR sequencing, of whom around 200 received two doses of AZD1222 and roughly 25 received two doses of the MenACWY control vaccine. Trial participants were enrolled into age subgroups of 18-55, 56-69 and 70-plus years, which contained about 160, 30 and 59 TCR-sequenced participants, respectively. What the authors observed across the whole study: Reportedly, almost half of the unique spike-specific TCRs recognized epitopes lying outside the regions that are mutated in the B.1.351 and B.1.1.7 variants. Conclusions about previously exposed vaccinees are limited because only a handful of AZD1222 recipients were SARS-CoV-2 seropositive at baseline. Most participants were white British and females outnumbered males, and the authors suggested that clonal diversity may have been underestimated. Because no day 14 peak-response samples were available, the repertoires could be characterized only after the peak T cell response. The vaccine-associated CD4 TCRs covered the entire spike protein, and the dominant responses fell in regions 160-218 and 743-854. In the small 56-69-year group, the increase in depth fell short of significance, most likely because of low power. After two AZD1222 doses, both the breadth and the depth of spike-specific TCRs were significantly higher than at day 0 and than in MenACWY recipients.

Comment on this clone: Its antigen is not yet known. Base qualities are missing; no much larger clone stands one base away.

CDR1 and CDR2 are read off the germline V gene (reference sequence) as LNHNV and YYDKDF. Trimming takes 0 bases from V and 2 bases from J, and the germline ends sit 8 bases apart. Counted from cysteine to phenylalanine, this CDR3 has 16 amino acids. Only the CDR3 DNA stays, 48 bases, in frame from base 1. The CDR3 regions of human TCRbeta chains were analyzed by immunosequencing. As for how the authors treated the data: Repertoire TCRs were matched against a reference library of SARS-CoV-2-specific TCRs generated with the MIRA antigen-specificity platform. Breadth meant the fraction of unique TCRs that were SARS-CoV-2-associated, whereas depth meant the fraction of total T cells that were SARS-CoV-2-associated. Using the MIRA data, every spike-specific TCR was mapped to the spike region that the TCR reacted to and assigned to either a CD4 or a CD8 class. Log10-transformed breadth and depth values were compared by one-way ANOVA with Sidak's multiple comparisons tests. The immuneACCESS repertoire file appears here via TCRdb, limited to in-frame rearrangements. These files lack a portion of the clones; in checked studies, under half of the deficit traces to unresolved V genes, and the cause of the others is not known. The V and J calls and clone size come from that table; D and trimming were worked out from the DNA. The sample table shows about 180,000 clones, and about 90% are seen once. About 9.9% of the sample comes from the top ten.

The time point label corresponds to: about 28 days (+/-7) after the second vaccine dose. AZD1222 recipients with second doses at about 4 weeks or about 12 weeks were pooled, because spike-specific TCR depth and breadth did not differ between schedules. The vaccinee samples were drawn from two UK trials, COV001 and COV002, one of which was a single-blind randomized controlled phase 2/3 trial testing AZD1222 (ChAdOx1 nCoV-19) in healthy adults. Trial participant PBMC samples were collected at day 0 and day 28 after the second dose for TCRbeta chain sequencing. The chain uses TRBV15 and TRBJ2-6; the D region possibly corresponds to TRBD2 (6 bases align). The receptor comes from an adult who received the AZD1222 COVID-19 vaccine. The source was peripheral blood, collected 28 days after the second AZD1222 dose. The sequence in DNA is TGTGCCACCAGCAGAGATGGAGGGACTGGGGCCAACGTCCTGACTTTC. This yields the protein CATSRDGGTGANVLTF.